These 21 T cell receptor beta chains share one sample of origin, sequenced in a study of blood T cell repertoires in COVID-19. Assay used: immunoSEQ multiplex PCR; TCRdb lists only in-frame clones, some missing. The repertoire holds about 180,000 clones, with more than 70% as singletons. Sequenced input: peripheral blood. The receptors originated from a person aged 65 to 79 with COVID-19, enrolled during active disease.

This chain uses TRBV6-5 with TRBJ1-6, with 9 bases fitting TRBD1. The CDR3 is 14 residues long. V shed 5 bases and J 10 bases; nucleotides not matched to a gene: 6. The germline gives CDR1 MNHEY, CDR2 SVGAGI. The CDR3 nucleotides are TGTGCCAGCAGTCAACAGGGGGCAGGGTCACCCCTCCACTTT. Translation: CASSQQGAGSPLHF.

There are a few counts of this clone. This CDR3 is CASSQDIGGETYNSPLHF. CDR3 nucleotides: TGCGCCAGCAGCCAAGATATCGGAGGGGAAACCTATAATTCACCCCTCCACTTT. The gene calls are TRBV4-1 and TRBJ1-6; a weak D match, TRBD1 (5 bases). This CDR3 region has 18 residues. The V end was cut by 0 bases, the J end by 2 bases, with 14 bases between. Germline V gene sequence: CDR1 MGHRA, CDR2 YSYEKL.

V is TRBV7-2 and J is TRBJ2-7; 7 positions match TRBD2. The V gene's germline CDR1 is SGHTA and CDR2 FQGNSA. V lost 5 bases and J lost 4; bases outside the gene matches: 11. The CDR3 loop spans 15 amino acids. CDR3 sequence (DNA): TGTGCCAGCAGCAGAGAAATGACTAGCAGGTACGAGCAGTACTTC. Translation gives CASSREMTSRYEQYF.

This chain joins TRBV19 and TRBJ2-5; TRBD2 aligns across 9 bases. Trimming removed 2 bases from V and 3 bases from J; junction bases left unmatched: 4. CDR1 and CDR2 (germline): LNHDA, SQIVND (reference sequence). There are 15 residues in the CDR3. The CDR3 DNA follows: TGTGCCAGTAGTATAAGCGGGGGGATCGAAGAGACCCAGTACTTC. Encoded protein: CASSISGGIEETQYF.

The chain is built from TRBV3-1 (or the pseudogene TRBV3-2) and TRBJ2-7, with 11 bases lining up with TRBD2. Germline V lookup: CDR1 LGHDT, CDR2 YNNKEL (reference sequence). V gave up 4 bases and J gave up 7 bases; unmatched junction bases: 9. This CDR3 has 15 amino acids. CDR3 in DNA: TGTGCCAGCAGCCCAAGGGGACTAGCGGAGGGGGAGCAGTACTTC. The encoded protein is CASSPRGLAEGEQYF.

V and J are TRBV2 and TRBJ2-1; TRBD2 agrees at 10 bases. CDR3 length: 16 amino acids. V was clipped by 4 bases and J by 7 bases; unmatched bases: 10. Germline CDR1 SNHLY, CDR2 FYNNEI. This chain's CDR3 is CASSASGGRGGNEQFF. CDR3 in DNA: TGTGCCAGCAGTGCTAGCGGGGGCCGCGGAGGGAATGAGCAGTTCTTC.

The chain links TRBV27 to TRBJ2-1; 8 bases match TRBD2. The CDR3 totals 14 residues. V trimming: 6 bases; J trimming: 8 bases; junction bases outside the gene matches: 9. From germline, CDR1 is MNHEY and CDR2 SMNVEV (reference sequence). CDR3 residues: CASSRTSFPHEQFF. The DNA for the CDR3 is TGTGCCAGCAGCCGGACTAGCTTCCCCCATGAGCAGTTCTTC.

This sequence joins TRBV5-1 and TRBJ1-5, with 8 bases lining up with TRBD1. The length of the CDR3 is 15 residues. Germline V CDR1 and CDR2: SGHRS, YFSETQ. J lost 5 bases, V lost 1 base, and 5 bases had no gene match. The DNA of the CDR3 is TGCGCCAGCAGCTTGACCGGGACAGGAGATCAGCCCCAGCATTTT. Its translation is CASSLTGTGDQPQHF.

This chain joins TRBV19 and TRBJ1-5; weak D call: TRBD1 (5 bases). From germline, CDR1 is LNHDA and CDR2 SQIVND (reference sequence). The ends were cut back, 3 bases at V and 3 bases at J, with 9 bases in the middle. This CDR3 contains 14 residues. CDR3 residues: CASSIRGSNQPQHF. DNA of the CDR3: TGTGCCAGTAGTATTAGGGGATCCAATCAGCCCCAGCATTTT.

This chain uses TRBV7-9 with TRBJ1-1, with D unresolved. In germline, CDR1 is SEHNR, CDR2 FQNEAQ (reference sequence). The CDR3 length is 10 residues. Trimming pared 5 bases from V and 8 bases from J, leaving 6 bases between. The CDR3, as DNA: TGTGCCAGCAGCCAACAAGAAGCTTTCTTT. Its translation is CASSQQEAFF. The full variable domain, completed using reference TRBV7-9 and TRBJ1-1, is DTGVSQNPRHKITKRGQNVTFRCDPISEHNRLYWYRQTLGQGPEFLTYFQNEAQLEKSRLLSDRFSAERPKGSFSTLEIQRTEQGDSAMYLCASSQQEAFFGQGTRLTVV.

Turning to this clone: A junction end diverges from the germline sequence, so it may reflect a read error. The genes are TRBV2 and TRBJ2-1, with 7 bases lining up with TRBD2. Germline CDR1 is SNHLY and CDR2 is FYNNEI. The CDR3 consists of 10 residues. The CDR3 DNA reads as TGTGCCAGCAGATCGGGACTATCGATCTTC. This encodes CASRSGLSIF.

The rearrangement links TRBV20-1 to TRBJ1-6; D perhaps matches TRBD1 (5 bases). Germline CDR1 reads DFQATT; CDR2 reads SNEGSKA (reference sequence). The CDR3 has 16 residues. Trimming shortened V by 3 bases and J by 8 bases, and 20 bases separated the two germline ends. Here the CDR3 DNA reads TGCAGTGCTAGTACACCCACCGGAGACAGCTATTCACCCCTCCACTTT. This gives the protein CSASTPTGDSYSPLHF.

As concerns this clone: The identical CDR3 is also encoded by other nucleotide sequences in the sample. This sequence joins TRBV3-1 (or the pseudogene TRBV3-2) and TRBJ2-1; D unclear. The CDR3 extends over 11 amino acids. V lost 3 bases, J lost 10 bases, and 7 bases lay in between. The germline V gene has CDR1 LGHDT and CDR2 YNNKEL (reference sequence). The DNA of the CDR3 is TGTGCCAGCAGCCAGAGCACCGAGCAGTTCTTC. Translated, it gives CASSQSTEQFF.

The rearrangement uses TRBV2 and TRBJ2-3; 9 bases fit TRBD1. After removal of 8 bases from V and 2 bases from J, the junction contained 8 bases not matched to a gene. In germline, CDR1 is SNHLY, CDR2 FYNNEI. This CDR3 comprises 15 residues. The CDR3 DNA sequence: TGTGCCAGCGTCCGGGACAGGGTAACCACAGATACGCAGTATTTT. Protein sequence: CASVRDRVTTDTQYF.

The V gene is TRBV6-5, the J gene TRBJ1-2; D is uncertain. The CDR3 contains 14 residues. Germline V gene lookup returns CDR1 MNHEY and CDR2 SVGAGI. V lost 8 bases and J 8 bases, leaving 21 bases between the germline ends. The CDR3 nucleotides are TGTGCCAGCCGAGGACGGGCGGTAACGGGAGGCTACACCTTC. Encoded protein: CASRGRAVTGGYTF.

The V gene is TRBV6-1, the J gene TRBJ1-1; D is unclear. The CDR3 is 13 amino acids. The germline V and J ends were trimmed by 2 bases and 0 bases, with 4 bases remaining between them. Germline V gene lookup returns CDR1 MNHNS and CDR2 SASEGT. CDR3 sequence reads: CASSETVNTEAFF. CDR3 in DNA: TGTGCCAGCAGTGAAACAGTGAACACTGAAGCTTTCTTT.

Only one count was recorded for this clone. The gene calls are TRBV11-2 and TRBJ2-7; D possibly corresponds to TRBD2 (5 bases). This CDR3 region has 13 residues. Germline V CDR1 and CDR2: SGHAT, FQNNGV. V lost 1 base, J lost 2 bases, and 6 bases lay in between. CDR3 in amino acids: CASSLGGTYEQYF. The CDR3 DNA reads TGTGCCAGCAGCTTAGGAGGGACCTACGAGCAGTACTTC.

This clone appeared a single time. The same CDR3 can be traced to other DNA sequences in this sample. This chain uses TRBV12-3 or TRBV12-4 with TRBJ2-5; 11 positions match TRBD2. V shed 5 bases and J 5 bases; nucleotides not matched to a gene: 1. The CDR3 is made up of 13 amino acids. This CDR3 is CASSRLAGETQYF. The CDR3 DNA reads as TGTGCCAGCAGTAGACTAGCGGGGGAGACCCAGTACTTC.

The V gene is TRBV19, the J gene TRBJ2-1; TRBD1 is a possible D gene (6 bases). The germline CDR1 and CDR2 sequences are LNHDA and SQIVND (reference sequence). V lost 5 bases to trimming and J lost 3 bases, with 17 bases between them. CDR3 size: 16 residues. CDR3 region: CASSPLGGGHYNEQFF. The DNA for the CDR3 is TGTGCCAGTAGTCCCCTGGGTGGGGGACACTACAATGAGCAGTTCTTC.

The V call is TRBV29-1, the J call TRBJ2-5, with D possibly matching TRBD1 (5 bases). V lost 7 bases, J lost 4 bases, and 10 bases lay in between. In germline, CDR1 is SQVTM, CDR2 ANQGSEA. The CDR3 length is 11 residues. CDR3 coding DNA: TGCAGCGACAGGACGGGAGAGACCCAGTACTTC. Protein sequence: CSDRTGETQYF.

The V and J genes are TRBV7-2 and TRBJ2-2; 8 bases line up with TRBD2. In germline, CDR1 is SGHTA, CDR2 FQGNSA. The CDR3 contains 16 residues. J was trimmed by 3 bases and V by 6 bases; bases with no gene match: 9. CDR3 coding DNA: TGTGCCAGCAGGACACTAGCGGCCCAATACACCGGGGAGCTGTTTTTT. Protein: CASRTLAAQYTGELFF. The full variable domain, rest sourced from reference TRBV7-2 and TRBJ2-2, is GAGVSQSPSNKVTEKGKDVELRCDPISGHTALYWYRQSLGQGLEFLIYFQGNSAPDKSGLPSDRFSAERTGGSVSTLTIQRTQQEDSAVYLCASRTLAAQYTGELFFGEGSRLTVL.